Following are 16 T cell receptor beta chains from one sample sequenced in a study of T-cell reconstitution after alpha-beta-depleted transplantation in children. TCRbeta library preparation incorporated unique molecular identifiers. From the PCR reads, TCRdb called clonotypes with MiXCR, one entry per CDR3 protein. The data hold 200,000 to 250,000 distinct CDR3 sequences, with more than 20% observed a single time. Sequenced here: PBMCs, mostly from graft donor cells, sampled 360 days after TCRalphabeta/CD19-depleted stem cell transplant. The receptors were gathered from a female patient aged 2 to 10 who had a stem cell transplant for congenital amegakaryocytic thrombocytopenia, so the T cells may come from the graft donor.

This clonotype was counted a few times. The rearrangement links TRBV12-3 or TRBV12-4 to TRBJ2-3, with 8 bases that match TRBD2. There are 17 residues in the CDR3. The junction had 17 bases not matched to a gene; V was cut back by 7 bases and J by 5 bases. The CDR3 sequence: CASNSARIAGYLDTQYF. In DNA, the CDR3 is TGTGCCAGCAACTCAGCGAGGATAGCGGGGTATCTAGATACGCAGTATTTT.

In its sample, this clonotype was seen a few times. This rearrangement joins TRBV5-1 to TRBJ1-3; D remains unclear. The V and J ends lost 4 bases and 4 bases respectively, with 12 bases between them. This CDR3 is 14 amino acids long. From germline, CDR1 is SGHRS and CDR2 YFSETQ. The CDR3: CASSPGGPGNTIYF. The CDR3 bases are TGCGCCAGCAGCCCGGGTGGTCCCGGAAACACCATATATTTT.

This clonotype was counted between two and nine times. This chain connects TRBV12-3 or TRBV12-4 to TRBJ1-2; D unclear. CDR3 length: 13 amino acids. V gave up 1 base and J gave up 4 bases, with 7 bases separating them. The DNA for the CDR3 is TGTGCCAGCAGTTTAGGCAGGTCCTATGGCTACACCTTC. Translated, it gives CASSLGRSYGYTF.

This clonotype was seen a handful of times. V gene TRBV5-1 combines with J gene TRBJ1-1, with unresolved D. Between the trimmed V and J ends, which lost 6 bases and 3 bases, there was a span of 15 bases. Germline loops: CDR1 SGHRS, CDR2 YFSETQ. The CDR3 length is 14 residues. CDR3 protein: CASKALPGYTEAFF. The CDR3, as DNA: TGCGCCAGCAAGGCCCTGCCAGGTTACACTGAAGCTTTCTTT.

This chain connects TRBV20-1 to TRBJ1-3; D is perhaps TRBD1 (5 bases). The CDR3 runs to 15 residues. Deletions cut 0 bases from V and 0 bases from J, with 9 bases between. Germline lookup yields CDR1 DFQATT and CDR2 SNEGSKA (reference sequence). CDR3: CSARDRVHSGNTIYF. As DNA, the CDR3 is TGCAGTGCTAGAGACAGGGTACACTCTGGAAACACCATATATTTT.

This clonotype came up many times. The chain employs TRBV4-1 and TRBJ1-1; no clear D. Trimming pared 1 base from V and 2 bases from J, leaving 11 bases between. CDR3 length: 15 amino acids. Germline loops: CDR1 MGHRA, CDR2 YSYEKL. The CDR3 is CASSQASAGNTEAFF. In DNA form, the CDR3 reads TGCGCCAGCAGCCAAGCGAGTGCCGGCAACACTGAAGCTTTCTTT.

As regards this clonotype: A read error is likely, as this CDR3 ends without the conserved phenylalanine or tryptophan. This chain connects TRBV4-3 to TRBJ2-1; TRBD2 matches 12 bases. Per the germline V gene, CDR1 is LGHNA and CDR2 is YSLEER. The junction had 10 bases not matched to a gene; V was cut back by 3 bases and J by 1 base. CDR3 size: 19 residues. CDR3 bases: TGCGCCAGCAGCCACGTGCCTAGCGGGAGGGCCCTTTCCTACAATGAGCAGTTCTAC. Translated, it gives CASSHVPSGRALSYNEQFY.

There are many counts of this clonotype. The chain's CDR3 is CASSGAGSDTQYF. The CDR3 DNA is TGTGCCAGCAGTGGTGCTGGGTCCGATACGCAGTATTTT. The chain is built from TRBV28 and TRBJ2-3; unclear D gene. CDR3 size: 13 residues. Germline loops: CDR1 MDHEN, CDR2 SYDVKM. V lost 5 bases and J lost 6, with 12 bases in between.

This chain links TRBV5-1 with TRBJ1-4, with 7 bases aligning to TRBD1. V gave up 5 bases and J gave up 4 bases; unmatched junction bases: 5. In germline, CDR1 is SGHRS, CDR2 YFSETQ. This CDR3 is 14 amino acids long. DNA of the CDR3: TGCGCCAGCAGTAGGGACAGTTATAATGAAAAACTGTTTTTT. Its translation is CASSRDSYNEKLFF.

This clonotype was observed a handful of times. This chain connects TRBV12-5 to TRBJ2-1; D is unresolved. V lost 5 bases and J 15 bases, leaving 11 bases between the germline ends. The CDR3 totals 10 residues. CDR1 LGHNT and CDR2 FRNRAP come from the germline V gene. The CDR3 is CASGAPPRFF. For the CDR3, the DNA is TGTGCTAGTGGTGCCCCCCCCAGGTTCTTC.

CDR3: CSASGDRGSNQPQHF. The CDR3 DNA follows: TGCAGTGCTAGTGGGGACAGGGGAAGCAATCAGCCCCAGCATTTT. This sequence joins TRBV20-1 and TRBJ1-5; TRBD1 aligns across 10 bases. The V and J ends lost 3 bases and 1 base, in that order; junction bases with no gene match: 3. There are 15 residues in the CDR3. CDR1 is DFQATT and CDR2 is SNEGSKA in the germline V gene (reference sequence).

This clonotype was seen repeatedly, ten times or more. The J gene is TRBJ2-5, the V gene TRBV4-3, with a tentative D call TRBD2 (6 bases). CDR1 LGHNA and CDR2 YSLEER come from the germline V gene. This CDR3 has 17 amino acids. Deletions cut 2 bases from V and 5 bases from J, with 21 bases between. The DNA for the CDR3 is TGCGCCAGCAGCCAAAACTACCCGGGACTTCAAGGGGAGACCCAGTACTTC. It codes for CASSQNYPGLQGETQYF.

There are many counts of this clonotype. The J gene is TRBJ2-1, the V gene TRBV5-1, with D perhaps TRBD1 or TRBD2 (5 bases each). The CDR3 sequence is 17 residues long. The V and J ends lost 5 bases and 3 bases respectively, with 21 bases between them. Germline CDR1 SGHRS, CDR2 YFSETQ. CDR3 loop: CASRGLVGDAGYNEQFF. CDR3 in DNA: TGCGCCAGCAGAGGGCTTGTTGGGGACGCAGGCTACAATGAGCAGTTCTTC.

J is TRBJ2-7 and V is TRBV10-3; 7 bases map to TRBD2. CDR3 length equals 15 residues. Germline loops: CDR1 ENHRY, CDR2 SYGVKD. Trimming took 3 bases from V and 6 from J; bases not matched to a gene: 11. Written as DNA, the CDR3 is TGTGCCATCAGTGACCCATTCACCGGGACTACCGAGCAGTACTTC. Its translation: CAISDPFTGTTEQYF.

The CDR3 DNA is TGTGCCAGCAGCTCCCTCGGGGCCTTAGGTGAGCAGTTCTTC. This gives the protein CASSSLGALGEQFF. This chain uses TRBV11-2 with TRBJ2-1; D assignment may be TRBD1 or TRBD2 (5 bases each). The germline V and J ends were trimmed by 4 bases and 9 bases, with 16 bases remaining between them. This CDR3 contains 14 residues. Germline loops: CDR1 SGHAT, CDR2 FQNNGV. Using reference TRBV11-2 and TRBJ2-1 for the parts outside the CDR3, the full variable domain is EAGVAQSPRYKIIEKRQSVAFWCNPISGHATLYWYQQILGQGPKLLIQFQNNGVVDDSQLPKDRFSAERLKGVDSTLKIQPAKLEDSAVYLCASSSLGALGEQFFGPGTRLTVL.

This clonotype was detected only a few times. The chain links TRBV9 to TRBJ2-3; tentatively, D is TRBD1 (6 bases). The CDR3 has 13 residues. The V gene lost 3 bases and the J gene lost 6 bases, with 11 bases spanning the gap. CDR1 is SGDLS and CDR2 is YYNGEE in the germline V gene. The CDR3: CASSDRVSDTQYF. CDR3 in DNA: TGTGCCAGCAGCGACAGGGTGTCGGATACGCAGTATTTT.